The 21 T cell receptor beta chains reported below all come from one sample, sequenced in a study of T cell responses to AZD1222 COVID-19 vaccine. Produced via immunoSEQ multiplex PCR; TCRdb's table is partial and in-frame only. In the table there are about 120,000 clones, roughly 90% of which are singletons. The sequences come from peripheral blood, collected 28 days after the second AZD1222 dose. The receptors derive from an adult who received the AZD1222 COVID-19 vaccine.

This clone was counted once. The chain carries TRBV3-1 (or the pseudogene TRBV3-2) and TRBJ1-2; D uncertain. The CDR3 is 15 residues long. Between the trimmed V and J ends, which lost 2 bases and 1 base, there was a span of 11 bases. Germline V gene lookup returns CDR1 LGHDT and CDR2 YNNKEL (reference sequence). As DNA, the CDR3 is TGTGCCAGCAGCCAAACAGACGCTTATAACTATGGCTACACCTTC. It is translated as CASSQTDAYNYGYTF.

The rearrangement joins TRBV18 to TRBJ1-1; D remains unclear. This CDR3 has 14 residues. Trimming took off 3 bases at V and 0 bases at J, with 8 bases between the two ends. The germline CDR1 and CDR2 sequences are KGHSH and LQKENI. In nucleotides, the CDR3 is TGTGCCAGCTCACCGATCACAATGAACACTGAAGCTTTCTTT. This translates into CASSPITMNTEAFF.

This chain links TRBV11-2 with TRBJ2-3, with 8 bases lining up with TRBD2. V gave up 4 bases and J gave up 6 bases; unmatched junction bases: 12. Germline CDR1 and CDR2: SGHAT and FQNNGV. This CDR3 region has 16 residues. The DNA for the CDR3 is TGTGCCAGCAGCTCGCATCCTCGGGGGGGAATGGATACGCAGTATTTT. This gives the protein CASSSHPRGGMDTQYF. The full variable domain, completed using reference TRBV11-2 and TRBJ2-3, is EAGVAQSPRYKIIEKRQSVAFWCNPISGHATLYWYQQILGQGPKLLIQFQNNGVVDDSQLPKDRFSAERLKGVDSTLKIQPAKLEDSAVYLCASSSHPRGGMDTQYFGPGTRLTVL.

The chain links TRBV7-2 to TRBJ2-6, with D perhaps given as TRBD1 or TRBD2 (5 bases each). Trimming removed 5 bases from V and 0 bases from J, with 11 bases in between. The germline V gene encodes CDR1 SGHTA and CDR2 FQGNSA. The CDR3 sequence is 16 residues long. In DNA, the CDR3 is TGTGCCAGCAGCCCGGAGAGGGGCTCTGGGGCCAACGTCCTGACTTTC. Protein: CASSPERGSGANVLTF.

This chain connects TRBV3-1 (or the pseudogene TRBV3-2) to TRBJ1-5; TRBD1 matches 7 bases. The V and J ends lost 0 bases and 7 bases, in that order; junction bases with no gene match: 6. Germline assignment: CDR1 LGHDT and CDR2 YNNKEL (reference sequence). This CDR3 comprises 15 residues. CDR3 protein: CASSQDPSRGQPQHF. CDR3 coding DNA: TGTGCCAGCAGCCAAGATCCTTCCAGGGGGCAGCCCCAGCATTTT.

The J gene is TRBJ2-5, the V gene TRBV7-6; D perhaps matches TRBD1 (6 bases). CDR3 length equals 15 residues. Germline values: CDR1 SGHVS, CDR2 FNYEAQ. V lost 3 bases, J lost 4 bases, and 15 bases lay in between. The CDR3 sequence: CASSLSQGILETQYF. The DNA of the CDR3 is TGTGCCAGCAGCTTGTCACAGGGAATATTAGAGACCCAGTACTTC.

CDR3 in DNA: TGTGCCAGTAGCTCACCCCACAGGGGAGAGAATTCACCCCTCCACTTT. Translating gives CASSSPHRGENSPLHF. The chain recombines TRBV19 with TRBJ1-6, with TRBD1 identical over 7 bases. The CDR3 length is 16 residues. CDR1 LNHDA and CDR2 SQIVND come from the germline V gene (reference sequence). V shed 6 bases, J shed 7 bases, and the junction held 12 bases outside the gene matches. Filled out from reference TRBV19 and TRBJ1-6, the complete variable domain reads DGGITQSPKYLFRKEGQNVTLSCEQNLNHDAMYWYRQDPGQGLRLIYYSQIVNDFQKGDIAEGYSVSREKKESFPLTVTSAQKNPTAFYLCASSSPHRGENSPLHFGNGTRLTVT.

The chain has TRBV19 and TRBJ2-7, with D perhaps TRBD2 (6 bases). Trimming removed 3 bases at V and 6 bases at J, with 24 bases between. Germline values: CDR1 LNHDA, CDR2 SQIVND (reference sequence). The CDR3 totals 17 residues. The CDR3 spells CASSMGGQTRKTGEQYF. The CDR3 DNA sequence: TGTGCCAGTAGTATGGGAGGCCAAACCAGGAAAACCGGCGAGCAGTACTTC.

The genes are TRBV7-8 and TRBJ2-7; no reliable D call. CDR3 length: 11 residues. The V gene lost 0 bases and the J gene lost 6 bases, with 3 bases spanning the gap. Germline V gene data show CDR1 as SGHVS and CDR2 as FQNEAQ. The DNA for the CDR3 is TGTGCCAGCAGCTTAGCTCGCGAGCAGTACTTC. This translates into CASSLAREQYF.

The chain uses TRBV7-2 and TRBJ2-7; D not certain. Looked up from germline, CDR1 is SGHTA and CDR2 is FQGNSA. The CDR3 spans 13 residues. V gave up 3 bases and J gave up 1 base, with 7 bases separating them. CDR3 bases: TGTGCCAGCAGCTTCGGCGGATCCTACGAGCAGTACTTC. Translating gives CASSFGGSYEQYF.

The chain uses TRBV7-2 and TRBJ1-1; a possible D gene is TRBD1 (5 bases). This CDR3 comprises 20 residues. Trimming pared 0 bases from V and 1 base from J, leaving 24 bases between. Germline-derived CDR1 and CDR2 are SGHTA and FQGNSA. The DNA of the CDR3 is TGTGCCAGCAGCTTAGCGGGGGGGACTTGGAGGCAGTTTCGGAACACTGAAGCTTTCTTT. Amino acid sequence: CASSLAGGTWRQFRNTEAFF.

This clone occurred once. This sequence joins TRBV27 and TRBJ2-1, with D perhaps TRBD1 (5 bases). CDR1 and CDR2 (germline): MNHEY, SMNVEV (reference sequence). Trimming left V 6 bases short and J 7 bases short, with 13 bases between. This CDR3 spans 13 amino acids. This CDR3 reads CASSPSRTNEQFF. The CDR3 coding sequence is TGTGCCAGCAGCCCCTCCCGGACAAATGAGCAGTTCTTC.

This chain joins TRBV12-3 or TRBV12-4 and TRBJ1-5; 8 bases map to TRBD1. The CDR3 is 13 amino acids. After removal of 6 bases from V and 7 bases from J, the junction contained 5 bases not matched to a gene. In nucleotides, the CDR3 is TGTGCCAGCAGGACAGGGGCAGGACAGCCCCAGCATTTT. This gives the protein CASRTGAGQPQHF.

This sequence joins TRBV5-6 and TRBJ1-6, with 7 nucleotides matching TRBD1. Germline V lookup: CDR1 SGHDT, CDR2 YYEEEE. The CDR3 is made up of 15 amino acids. Unmatched junction bases numbered 1, after V lost 1 base and J lost 3 bases. DNA of the CDR3: TGTGCCAGCAGCTTGCCAGGGGGCTATAATTCACCCCTCCACTTT. The encoded protein is CASSLPGGYNSPLHF.

This sequence joins TRBV7-9 and TRBJ1-4; no clear D. Germline-derived CDR1 and CDR2 are SEHNR and FQNEAQ (reference sequence). The CDR3 sequence is 14 residues long. V gave up 5 bases and J gave up 10 bases, with 17 bases separating them. As DNA, the CDR3 is TGTGCCAGCAGCCCCGACGGCGGGGATGGAAAACTGTTTTTT. Its protein is CASSPDGGDGKLFF.

The chain carries TRBV18 and TRBJ2-1, with 12 bases identical to TRBD2. The CDR3 length is 14 residues. V shed 6 bases, J shed 8 bases, and the junction held 5 bases outside the gene matches. Germline loops: CDR1 KGHSH, CDR2 LQKENI. In DNA form, the CDR3 reads TGTGCCAGCTCTACTAGCGGGGGGTACGATGAGCAGTTCTTC. This translates into CASSTSGGYDEQFF.

The rearrangement links TRBV20-1 to TRBJ1-5, with TRBD1 as a possible D gene (5 bases). Per the germline V gene, CDR1 is DFQATT and CDR2 is SNEGSKA (reference sequence). V was cut by 3 bases and J by 1 base, with 16 bases left in between. The CDR3 has 16 residues. The CDR3 DNA reads TGCAGTGCTAGTTCCTTCGGGGCAGGGAGCAATCAGCCCCAGCATTTT. This gives the protein CSASSFGAGSNQPQHF.

The J gene is TRBJ1-2, the V gene TRBV18; the D is unclear. Germline V gives CDR1 KGHSH, CDR2 LQKENI. Trimming removed 2 bases from V and 1 base from J, with 17 bases in between. This CDR3 is built from 17 residues. CDR3 coding DNA: TGTGCCAGCTCACCAGATTGGAAGGGAACTAGTAACTATGGCTACACCTTC. Its translation is CASSPDWKGTSNYGYTF.

J is TRBJ1-1 and V is TRBV5-6; tentative D call: TRBD1 (6 bases). V lost 7 bases, J lost 0 bases, and 10 bases lay in between. There are 13 residues in the CDR3. Germline V CDR1 and CDR2: SGHDT, YYEEEE. CDR3 nucleotide sequence: TGTGCCAGCGGGACACCCTTGAACACTGAAGCTTTCTTT. Translating it yields CASGTPLNTEAFF.

This clone has just one count. V is TRBV7-9 and J is TRBJ2-7; D possibly matches TRBD1 or TRBD2 (6 bases each). V gave up 5 bases and J gave up 2 bases, with 16 bases separating them. The CDR3 is 15 residues long. The germline CDR1 and CDR2 sequences are SEHNR and FQNEAQ (reference sequence). CDR3 in DNA: TGTGCCAGCAGCCGGGGGCCTAGCAGCCCCTACGAGCAGTACTTC. As protein: CASSRGPSSPYEQYF.

The chain combines TRBV27 with TRBJ1-3; D unclear. The V end was cut by 7 bases, the J end by 6 bases, with 19 bases between. Looked up from germline, CDR1 is MNHEY and CDR2 is SMNVEV (reference sequence). This CDR3 contains 15 residues. CDR3 loop: CASTLGEGESNTIYF. The CDR3 coding sequence is TGTGCCAGCACCCTAGGTGAGGGAGAATCAAACACCATATATTTT.